Sequencing of this T cell receptor beta chain was carried out in a study of blood T cell repertoires in COVID-19. Study details: Spain, Italy and the United States supplied samples that represented acute and convalescent COVID-19.

Authors' processing steps: Researchers report that nucleated cell counts were estimated from reference gene primer amplification. TCRdb's copy holds only in-frame clones and misses some; the assay was immunoSEQ multiplex PCR. The DNA was the basis for D and trimming; V, J and clone size are from that table. Here the sample spans about 240,000 clones, around 84% being singletons. The CDR3 is made up of 13 amino acids. CDR1 and CDR2 (germline): MNHEY, SVGAGI. As concerns this clone: At one of its ends the junction is not consistent with the germline gene, which may arise from a read error.

This TCR derives from a woman younger than 35 with acute or convalescent COVID-19. The chain carries TRBV6-5 and TRBJ2-5; 8 nucleotides agree with TRBD1. The sequenced material came from peripheral blood. CDR3 coding DNA: TGTGCCACCAGTAAGACAGGGGAAAAGACCCAGTACTTC. Translated: CATSKTGEKTQYF.